The T cell receptor beta chain described here comes from a study of blood T cell repertoires in COVID-19 (dated by TCRdb to about 2020). About the investigation overall: The collaborator samples originated in the United States, Italy and Spain and spanned the acute and convalescent phases of COVID-19. The dataset comprised deeply sampled blood TCRbeta repertoires from subjects exposed to, actively infected with, or recovered from COVID-19. A freely available public database, intended as a resource for researchers studying the immune response to SARS-CoV-2, is where the repertoires were released. The material from the prospective study consisted of cDNA or gDNA derived from T cells, B-cell-depleted T cells, or PBMCs. Where available, HLA class I and class II types were taken from metadata supplied by the sample provider and were not determined by assay-based typing. Samples were obtained from the ongoing ImmuneRACE study (first 160 participants) and from some 1,300 subjects provided by 6 global collaborators. Sample metadata almost always included a de-identified subject ID, COVID-19 status, age in years and sex. Study-wide conclusions, independent of this receptor: How much clinical and demographic metadata was included differed by source and by participant, and the metadata was provided uncurated.

Whole blood was collected in K2EDTA tubes by collaborating institutions according to the institutions' own protocols. For TCRbeta analysis, collaborators shipped samples in one of three forms: frozen whole blood, isolated PBMCs, or DNA extracted from either of those sample types. A note on this clone: Its antigen is not yet known. Within one base of it there is no much larger clone, and no base qualities were kept.

CDR1 LGHNA and CDR2 YNFKEQ were looked up in the germline V gene. V loses 0 bases of germline sequence and J loses 5 bases, and the interval between the two ends is 13 bases. The CDR3 runs 15 residues from the cysteine to the phenylalanine. The entry retains the CDR3 DNA only, 45 bases that are in frame from base 1. The immunoSEQ Assay, a bias-controlled multiplex PCR, was used to amplify TCRbeta CDR3 regions from genomic DNA. On the authors' methods: Nucleated cell counts per sample were estimated from amplification of reference gene primers within the assay. Sequence reads were collapsed and filtered to measure the absolute abundance of every unique TCRbeta CDR3 rearrangement. For each sample, productive Simpson clonality was calculated as the square root of Simpson's diversity index over productive rearrangements. Not all clones reach the TCRdb copy of this immuneACCESS table, which keeps in-frame sequences only. Checked studies attribute under half of the gap to unresolved V genes and leave the rest unexplained. The V and J calls and the clone size are those of that table, but D and trimming were determined from the DNA. This sample holds 120,000 to 150,000 clones; about 82% were observed only once. Clones ranked in the top ten supply approximately 2.7% of the sample.

This sequence originates from a woman in her thirties or forties with active or convalescent COVID-19. The chain couples TRBV4-2 to TRBJ1-2, with TRBD1 perhaps the D gene, on 6 matching bases. What was sequenced was peripheral blood. This receptor has the CDR3 CASSQESRGGYGYTF. The bases are TGTGCCAGCAGCCAAGAAAGCAGGGGTGGGTATGGCTACACCTTC.